One sample yielded the 30 T cell receptor beta chains listed below, sequenced in a study of beta chain features in type 1 diabetes. General study points: A moderate, significant TCRB CDR3 shortening appeared in type 1 diabetes across four CD4+ subsets.

These TCRs are of unknown antigen specificity. TCRB transcripts that were expressed got sequenced, as all of the isolated RNA had been reverse transcribed. Some clones are missing from TCRdb's copy, which holds only in-frame ones; the method was immunoSEQ multiplex PCR. The sample has around 600,000 clones, around an eighth seen once. Sequenced material: naive CD4+ T cells from blood. The receptors stem from a man aged 25-45 years with type 1 diabetes.

This clone was counted only a few times. The chain uses TRBV4-3 and TRBJ2-7; D is possibly TRBD1 (5 bases). The CDR3 has 15 residues. V shed 0 bases and J shed 5 bases, with 14 bases lying between them. CDR1 LGHNA and CDR2 YSLEER come from the germline V gene. The CDR3 nucleotides are TGCGCCAGCAGCCAAGAGGAAGCAGGGAAGCACGAGCAGTACTTC. Encoded protein: CASSQEEAGKHEQYF.

The chain joins TRBV4-2 to TRBJ2-3, with D maybe TRBD2 (6 bases). Trimming pared 1 base from V and 2 bases from J, leaving 10 bases between. Germline V gives CDR1 LGHNA, CDR2 YNFKEQ. This CDR3 is 15 amino acids long. The CDR3 coding sequence is TGTGCCAGCAGCCAAGTGGAGGGATTCACAGATACGCAGTATTTT. Its translation is CASSQVEGFTDTQYF.

In its sample, this clone was seen a few times. This sample also contains other DNA sequences that code for the same CDR3. V usage is TRBV13 and J usage is TRBJ1-2; D not certain. From germline, CDR1 is PRHDT and CDR2 FYEKMQ (reference sequence). This CDR3 comprises 14 residues. V was pared by 2 bases and J by 0 bases, with 7 bases between. This CDR3 reads CASSLRQANYGYTF. In DNA form, the CDR3 reads TGTGCCAGCAGCTTAAGGCAGGCTAACTATGGCTACACCTTC.

Concerning this clone itself: Within the sample, other DNA sequences also encode this same CDR3. The chain combines TRBV5-4 with TRBJ2-7; D is uncertain. Germline CDR1 SGHNT, CDR2 YYREEE (reference sequence). There are 14 residues in the CDR3. V lost 0 bases to trimming and J lost 0 bases, with 7 bases between them. CDR3 in amino acids: CASSLDRRSYEQYF. In nucleotides, the CDR3 is TGTGCCAGCAGCTTGGATAGGCGCTCCTACGAGCAGTACTTC.

This clone showed up just a few times. The V gene is TRBV27, the J gene TRBJ2-3; no clear D gene. CDR3 size: 15 residues. Between the trimmed V and J ends, which lost 6 bases and 2 bases, there was a span of 15 bases. Germline CDR1 reads MNHEY; CDR2 reads SMNVEV (reference sequence). The CDR3 DNA is TGTGCCAGCAGCGGTCGGGTGGGGAACACAGATACGCAGTATTTT. Protein product: CASSGRVGNTDTQYF.

This clone appeared a few times. CDR3 sequence reads: CASSLQGRETF. The CDR3 nucleotides read TGTGCCAGCAGCTTACAGGGGCGAGAAACCTTC. The rearrangement joins TRBV7-9 to TRBJ1-2, with D possibly TRBD1 on 6 matching bases. The CDR3 is 11 residues long. CDR1 is SEHNR and CDR2 is FQNEAQ in the germline V gene (reference sequence). V was shortened by 2 bases and J by 14 bases, with 12 bases between the two germline ends.

This clone was found a few times. The chain is built from TRBV7-9 and TRBJ1-1; D remains unclear. Trimming stripped 8 bases from V and 0 bases from J, with 13 bases between. This CDR3 has 14 residues. CDR1 and CDR2 from the germline V gene are SEHNR and FQNEAQ (reference sequence). The CDR3 spells CASSETGVNTEAFF. The CDR3 nucleotides read TGTGCCAGCTCCGAGACTGGCGTGAACACTGAAGCTTTCTTT.

The chain couples TRBV11-2 to TRBJ1-6, with D unclear. V lost 0 bases and J 10 bases, leaving 4 bases between the germline ends. The germline CDR1 and CDR2 sequences are SGHAT and FQNNGV. The CDR3 totals 12 residues. The CDR3, as DNA: TGTGCCAGCAGCTTAGAATACTCACCCCTCCACTTT. The encoded protein is CASSLEYSPLHF. The full variable domain, rest sourced from reference TRBV11-2 and TRBJ1-6, is EAGVAQSPRYKIIEKRQSVAFWCNPISGHATLYWYQQILGQGPKLLIQFQNNGVVDDSQLPKDRFSAERLKGVDSTLKIQPAKLEDSAVYLCASSLEYSPLHFGNGTRLTVT.

This clone turned up a few times. This chain joins TRBV28 and TRBJ2-5; 10 positions agree with TRBD2. Germline CDR1 MDHEN, CDR2 SYDVKM. The CDR3 is 14 amino acids. V shed 6 bases, J shed 5 bases, and the junction held 6 bases outside the gene matches. The CDR3 DNA follows: TGTGCCAGCAGCTGGGGGGGACTAGCGGAGACCCAGTACTTC. The encoded protein is CASSWGGLAETQYF.

In this sample, this clone turned up a few times. This chain connects TRBV7-2 to TRBJ2-5; D uncertain. V dropped 5 bases and J dropped 3 bases, with 10 bases sitting between them. The germline V gene has CDR1 SGHTA and CDR2 FQGNSA. This CDR3 is built from 13 residues. The CDR3 protein is CASSLVHKETQYF. CDR3 coding DNA: TGTGCCAGCAGCCTGGTACATAAAGAGACCCAGTACTTC.

This clone was recorded a few times. The chain combines TRBV4-3 with TRBJ1-5; 7 bases align to TRBD1. V lost 0 bases and J lost 6; bases outside the gene matches: 5. The CDR3 consists of 15 residues. Germline-derived CDR1 and CDR2 are LGHNA and YSLEER. The chain's CDR3 is CASSQELTGAQPQHF. The CDR3 region has the DNA TGCGCCAGCAGCCAAGAACTTACAGGGGCTCAGCCCCAGCATTTT.

This chain uses TRBV18 with TRBJ1-2; D possibly corresponds to TRBD1 (6 bases). CDR1 and CDR2 from the germline V gene are KGHSH and LQKENI. V was clipped by 3 bases and J by 6 bases, with 11 bases between them. This CDR3 contains 13 residues. CDR3 DNA: TGTGCCAGCTCACCCTCAGGGGATAATGGCTACACCTTC. Its translation: CASSPSGDNGYTF.

The rearrangement uses TRBV11-3 and TRBJ2-2, with D possibly matching TRBD2 (6 bases). Trimming cost V 8 bases and J 6 bases, with 16 bases left between them. The CDR3 is 14 amino acids. The germline V gene has CDR1 SGHNT and CDR2 YENEEA. The chain's CDR3 is CASRPPSEAGELFF. The CDR3 nucleotides read TGTGCCAGCCGTCCCCCTAGCGAGGCCGGGGAGCTGTTTTTT.

The rearrangement links TRBV7-2 to TRBJ2-5; D possibly corresponds to TRBD2 (5 bases). Germline loops: CDR1 SGHTA, CDR2 FQGNSA. The CDR3 spans 13 residues. V lost 3 bases and J lost 5, with 10 bases in between. CDR3 sequence: CASSFQSGETQYF. The CDR3 bases are TGTGCCAGCAGCTTCCAATCGGGGGAGACCCAGTACTTC.

This clone was counted only a few times. CDR3: CASSFWGGSYNEQFF. For the CDR3, the DNA is TGTGCCAGCAGCTTTTGGGGGGGCTCCTACAATGAGCAGTTCTTC. This chain joins TRBV7-2 and TRBJ2-1, with 7 bases that match TRBD2. CDR3 length: 15 amino acids. The germline gives CDR1 SGHTA, CDR2 FQGNSA. Unmatched junction bases numbered 2, after V lost 3 bases and J lost 0 bases.

V gene TRBV18 combines with J gene TRBJ2-4; D is perhaps TRBD1 (5 bases). Germline CDR1 and CDR2: KGHSH and LQKENI. The V gene lost 3 bases and the J gene lost 7 bases, with 10 bases spanning the gap. The CDR3 extends over 13 amino acids. Here the CDR3 DNA reads TGTGCCAGCTCACCCGGACAATCGAACATTCAGTACTTC. Amino acids: CASSPGQSNIQYF. Full variable domain (outside the CDR3, taken from reference TRBV18 and TRBJ2-4): NAGVMQNPRHLVRRRGQEARLRCSPMKGHSHVYWYRQLPEEGLKFMVYLQKENIIDESGMPKERFSAEFPKEGPSILRIQQVVRGDSAAYFCASSPGQSNIQYFGAGTRLSVL.

The V and J genes are TRBV9 and TRBJ2-7; 7 bases line up with TRBD1. This CDR3 spans 14 amino acids. The trim removed 4 bases at V and 7 bases at J, leaving 11 bases unmatched. Germline values: CDR1 SGDLS, CDR2 YYNGEE. CDR3 residues: CASSPRTGLGEQYF. CDR3 DNA: TGTGCCAGCAGCCCGCGGACAGGTCTAGGGGAGCAGTACTTC.

The rearrangement joins TRBV30 to TRBJ1-5, with D unclear. CDR1 GTSNPN and CDR2 SVGIG come from the germline V gene (reference sequence). V was clipped by 1 base and J by 5 bases, with 12 bases between them. The CDR3 runs 14 residues. The CDR3 DNA is TGTGCCTGGAGTGGTGAATCGGGATATCAGCCCCAGCATTTT. Translated: CAWSGESGYQPQHF.

The sample holds a few counts of this clone. V usage is TRBV19 and J usage is TRBJ2-1, with D possibly called TRBD1 or TRBD2 (6 bases each). V lost 5 bases, J lost 7 bases, and 21 bases lay in between. The CDR3 length is 16 residues. Germline V gene data show CDR1 as LNHDA and CDR2 as SQIVND (reference sequence). CDR3 nucleotide sequence: TGTGCCAGTAGTCTGGGAGAAATCAGGAGGGGGAATGAGCAGTTCTTC. It translates to CASSLGEIRRGNEQFF.

The rearrangement uses TRBV29-1 and TRBJ1-1; no clear D. V was cut by 7 bases and J by 0 bases, with 12 bases left in between. This CDR3 is built from 13 residues. Germline V gene sequence: CDR1 SQVTM, CDR2 ANQGSEA. The CDR3 sequence: CSAATPMNTEAFF. CDR3 coding DNA: TGCAGCGCAGCGACGCCAATGAACACTGAAGCTTTCTTT.

The chain carries TRBV5-1 and TRBJ2-5; a weak D match, TRBD2 (6 bases). The CDR3 is 14 amino acids. V dropped 2 bases and J dropped 5 bases, with 13 bases sitting between them. The V gene's germline CDR1 is SGHRS and CDR2 YFSETQ. The CDR3 DNA reads TGCGCCAGCAGCTTTCAACGGGGGAGTGAGACCCAGTACTTC. Its protein is CASSFQRGSETQYF.

The J gene is TRBJ2-4, the V gene TRBV11-2; TRBD1 agrees at 8 bases. This CDR3 has 15 residues. Trimming took 3 bases from V and 2 from J; bases not matched to a gene: 3. Germline V lookup: CDR1 SGHAT, CDR2 FQNNGV. The CDR3 is CASSFHRGTKNIQYF. The DNA for the CDR3 is TGTGCCAGCAGCTTCCACAGGGGGACCAAAAACATTCAGTACTTC.

The V call is TRBV5-1, the J call TRBJ2-7; no reliable D call. Germline V gives CDR1 SGHRS, CDR2 YFSETQ. Trimming took off 0 bases at V and 4 bases at J, with 5 bases between the two ends. This CDR3 is built from 12 residues. The DNA of the CDR3 is TGCGCCAGCAGCTTGGACATTTACGAGCAGTACTTC. Translation: CASSLDIYEQYF.

This clone has just a few counts. The chain recombines TRBV18 with TRBJ1-3, with D possibly being TRBD1 (6 bases). The CDR3 spans 14 residues. CDR1 KGHSH and CDR2 LQKENI come from the germline V gene. V gave up 6 bases and J gave up 2 bases, with 11 bases separating them. The CDR3 nucleotides are TGTGCCAGCTCTCCGGACAGCACTGGAAACACCATATATTTT. This translates into CASSPDSTGNTIYF.

This clone was counted a few times. The V call is TRBV7-2, the J call TRBJ2-2; D is perhaps TRBD1 (6 bases). V shed 0 bases and J shed 6 bases, with 17 bases lying between them. The CDR3 is 17 residues long. Per the germline V gene, CDR1 is SGHTA and CDR2 is FQGNSA. CDR3 in amino acids: CASSLALLSGVAGELFF. Here the CDR3 DNA reads TGTGCCAGCAGCTTAGCGCTGTTGTCAGGGGTTGCCGGGGAGCTGTTTTTT.

The chain links TRBV5-1 to TRBJ2-7, with 7 bases matching TRBD1. The germline V gene has CDR1 SGHRS and CDR2 YFSETQ. V dropped 0 bases and J dropped 4; count of bases not matched to a gene: 13. This CDR3 has 17 residues. In DNA, the CDR3 is TGCGCCAGCAGCTTGGCGGCCGACAGGGTAGTTTCGTACGAGCAGTACTTC. Its translation is CASSLAADRVVSYEQYF.

V and J are TRBV14 and TRBJ2-7, with D tentatively TRBD1 (5 bases). This CDR3 has 17 amino acids. The V gene's germline CDR1 is SGHDN and CDR2 FVKESK. V was pared by 0 bases and J by 4 bases, with 19 bases between. Here the CDR3 DNA reads TGTGCCAGCAGCCAAGATCGATCGAAGGGGAAGGGGTACGAGCAGTACTTC. It specifies CASSQDRSKGKGYEQYF.

In its sample, this clone was seen a few times. The gene calls are TRBV11-1 and TRBJ2-7; D ambiguous. Between the trimmed V and J ends, which lost 2 bases and 1 base, there was a span of 9 bases. Germline CDR1 is SGHAT and CDR2 is FQDESV (reference sequence). The CDR3 is 14 residues long. The DNA of the CDR3 is TGTGCCAGCAGCTTAACCGCGGAATCCTACGAGCAGTACTTC. This encodes CASSLTAESYEQYF.

This chain uses TRBV28 with TRBJ2-3, with 7 positions matching TRBD1. This CDR3 spans 13 amino acids. Germline trimming cut 9 bases from V and 4 bases from J; bases unmatched to any gene: 7. In germline, CDR1 is MDHEN, CDR2 SYDVKM. For the CDR3, the DNA is TGTGCCAGTGTGGGACAGTTGTCAGATACGCAGTATTTT. Amino acid sequence: CASVGQLSDTQYF.

This clone was detected only a few times. Here the CDR3 DNA reads TGTGCCAGCAGAAAGGGACAGCTCTACGAGCAGTACTTC. As protein: CASRKGQLYEQYF. This chain uses TRBV27 with TRBJ2-7, with TRBD1 matching over 7 bases. V dropped 6 bases and J dropped 3; count of bases not matched to a gene: 5. The CDR3 length is 13 residues. Germline V lookup: CDR1 MNHEY, CDR2 SMNVEV (reference sequence).